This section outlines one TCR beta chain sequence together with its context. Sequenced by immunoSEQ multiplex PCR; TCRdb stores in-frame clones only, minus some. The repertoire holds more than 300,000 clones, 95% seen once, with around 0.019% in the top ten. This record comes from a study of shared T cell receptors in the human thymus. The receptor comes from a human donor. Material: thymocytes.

In nucleotides, the CDR3 is TGTGCCAGCAGCCGTTCGCGGGGGGACACAGATACGCAGTATTTT. It yields the protein CASSRSRGDTDTQYF. The rearrangement joins TRBV9 to TRBJ2-3, with 8 bases lining up with TRBD2. From germline, CDR1 is SGDLS and CDR2 YYNGEE. With 4 bases clipped from V and 2 bases from J, the junction kept 6 bases outside the gene matches. This CDR3 has 15 residues.